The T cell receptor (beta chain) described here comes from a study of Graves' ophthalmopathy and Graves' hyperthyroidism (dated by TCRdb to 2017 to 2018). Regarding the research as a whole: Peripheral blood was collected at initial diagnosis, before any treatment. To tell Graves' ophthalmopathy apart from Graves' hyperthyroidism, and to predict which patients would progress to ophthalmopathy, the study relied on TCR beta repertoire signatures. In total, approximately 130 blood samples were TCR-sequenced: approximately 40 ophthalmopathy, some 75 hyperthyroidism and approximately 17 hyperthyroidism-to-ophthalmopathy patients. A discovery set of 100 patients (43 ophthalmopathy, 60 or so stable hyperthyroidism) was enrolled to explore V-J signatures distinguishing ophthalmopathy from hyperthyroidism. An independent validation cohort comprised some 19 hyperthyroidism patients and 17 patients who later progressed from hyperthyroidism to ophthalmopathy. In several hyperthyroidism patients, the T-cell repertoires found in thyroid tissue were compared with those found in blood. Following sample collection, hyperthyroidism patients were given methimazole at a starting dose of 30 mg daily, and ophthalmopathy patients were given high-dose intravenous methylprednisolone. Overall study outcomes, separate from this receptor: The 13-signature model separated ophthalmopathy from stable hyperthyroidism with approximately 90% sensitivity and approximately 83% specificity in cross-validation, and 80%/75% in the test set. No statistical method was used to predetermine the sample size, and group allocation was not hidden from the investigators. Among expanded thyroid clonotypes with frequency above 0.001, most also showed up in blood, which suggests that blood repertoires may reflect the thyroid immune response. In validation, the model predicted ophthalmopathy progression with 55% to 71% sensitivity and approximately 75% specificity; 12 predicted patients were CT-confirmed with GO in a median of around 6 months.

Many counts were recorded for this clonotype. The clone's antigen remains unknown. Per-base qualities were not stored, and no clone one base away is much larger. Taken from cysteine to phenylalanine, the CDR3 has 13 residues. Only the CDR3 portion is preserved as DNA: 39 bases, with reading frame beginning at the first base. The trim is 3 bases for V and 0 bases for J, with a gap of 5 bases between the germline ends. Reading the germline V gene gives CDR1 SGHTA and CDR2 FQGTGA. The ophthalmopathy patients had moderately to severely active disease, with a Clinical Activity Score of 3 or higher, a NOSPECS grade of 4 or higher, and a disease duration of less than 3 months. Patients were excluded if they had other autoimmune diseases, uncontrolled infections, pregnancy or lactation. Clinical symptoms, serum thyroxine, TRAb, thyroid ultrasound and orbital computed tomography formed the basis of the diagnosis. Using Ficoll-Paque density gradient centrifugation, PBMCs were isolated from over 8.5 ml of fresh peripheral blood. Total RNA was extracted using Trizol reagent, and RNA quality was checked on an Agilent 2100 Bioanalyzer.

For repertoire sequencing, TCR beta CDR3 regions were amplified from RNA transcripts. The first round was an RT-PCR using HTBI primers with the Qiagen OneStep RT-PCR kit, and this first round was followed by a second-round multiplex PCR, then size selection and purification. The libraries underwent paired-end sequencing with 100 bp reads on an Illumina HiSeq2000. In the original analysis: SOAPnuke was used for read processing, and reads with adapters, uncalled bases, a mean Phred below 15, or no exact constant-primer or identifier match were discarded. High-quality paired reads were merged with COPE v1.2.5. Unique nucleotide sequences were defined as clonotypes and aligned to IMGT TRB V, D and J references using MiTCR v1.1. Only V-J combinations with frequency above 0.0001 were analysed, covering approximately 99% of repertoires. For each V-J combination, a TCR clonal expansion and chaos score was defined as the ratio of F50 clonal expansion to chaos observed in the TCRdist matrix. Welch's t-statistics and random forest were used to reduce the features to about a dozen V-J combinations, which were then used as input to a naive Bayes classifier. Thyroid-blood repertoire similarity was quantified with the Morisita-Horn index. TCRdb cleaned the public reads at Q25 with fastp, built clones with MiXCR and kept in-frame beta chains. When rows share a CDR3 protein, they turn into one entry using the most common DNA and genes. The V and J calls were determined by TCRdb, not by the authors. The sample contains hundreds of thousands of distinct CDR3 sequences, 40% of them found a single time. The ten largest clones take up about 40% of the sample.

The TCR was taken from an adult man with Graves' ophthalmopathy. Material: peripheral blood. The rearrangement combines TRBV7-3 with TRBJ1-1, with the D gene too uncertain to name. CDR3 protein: CASSFAMNTEAFF. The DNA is TGTGCCAGCAGCTTTGCCATGAACACTGAAGCTTTCTTT.